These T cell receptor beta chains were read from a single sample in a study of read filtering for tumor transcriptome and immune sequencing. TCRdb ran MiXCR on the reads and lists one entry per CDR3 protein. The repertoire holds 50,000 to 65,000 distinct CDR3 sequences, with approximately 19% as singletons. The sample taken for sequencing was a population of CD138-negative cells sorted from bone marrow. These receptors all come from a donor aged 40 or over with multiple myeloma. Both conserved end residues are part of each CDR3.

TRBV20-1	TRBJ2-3	CSSPRDGVTDSQYF
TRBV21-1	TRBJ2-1	CASSKAEDRGDSGDLWRNEQFF
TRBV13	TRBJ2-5	CASSHRGRGEETQYF
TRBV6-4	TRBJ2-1	CASSEGSASYNEQFF
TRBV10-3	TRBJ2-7	CAIRPGLASGRVEQYF
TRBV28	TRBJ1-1	CAIHGRGALGTEAFF
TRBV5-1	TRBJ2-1	CASSPRPRSSYNEQFF
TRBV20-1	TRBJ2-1	CSARKLAGGPSNEQFF
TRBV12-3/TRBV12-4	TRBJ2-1	CASRLGVAGSNEQFF
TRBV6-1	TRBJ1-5	CASSEEGKGGNQPQHF
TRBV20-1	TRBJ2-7	CSARPGLASMEQYF
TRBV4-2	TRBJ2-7	CASSRERGGVSEQYF
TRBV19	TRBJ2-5	CASSIAGTETQYF
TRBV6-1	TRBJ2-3	CASSSPGMSDTQYF
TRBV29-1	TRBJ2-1	CSVESPGGLYNEQFF
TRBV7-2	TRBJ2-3	CASSFLRGTDTQYF
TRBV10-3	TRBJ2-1	CAIKVGSGSSYNEQFF
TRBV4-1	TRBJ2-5	CASSPGQGLQETQYF
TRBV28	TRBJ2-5	CASSLLVRVRGETQYF
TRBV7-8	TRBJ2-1	CASSLAGQGSEQFF
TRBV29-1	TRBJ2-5	CSVMTGRGETQYF
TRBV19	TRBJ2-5	CASQPGQGTETQYF
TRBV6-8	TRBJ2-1	CASRIGTSARHEQFF
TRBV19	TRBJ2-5	CASSMGKQGGGETQYF
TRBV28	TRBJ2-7	CASKPSWSVYSEQYF
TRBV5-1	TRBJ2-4	CASSLALDSTNQYF
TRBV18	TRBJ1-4	CASSPGGGGKLFF
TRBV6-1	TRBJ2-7	CASSESSGTGQYF
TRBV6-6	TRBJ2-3	CATLGGPTDTQYF
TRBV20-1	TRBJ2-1	CSASRHKIITQGSYNEQFF
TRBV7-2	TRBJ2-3	CASNTRGGSTDTQYF
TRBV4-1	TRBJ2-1	CASSQERLPRDEQFF
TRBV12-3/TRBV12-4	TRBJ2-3	CASSLGTGGQRTQYF
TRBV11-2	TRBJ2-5	CASSLDQRLFRGTQYF
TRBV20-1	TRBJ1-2	CSAVPGDYGYTF
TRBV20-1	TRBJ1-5	CSAASEAGGRVQPQHF
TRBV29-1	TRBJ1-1	CSVPRQNTEAFF
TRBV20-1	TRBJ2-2	CSALTVGDSGELFF
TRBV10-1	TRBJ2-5	CASRGRGLTKGGMETQYF
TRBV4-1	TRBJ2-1	CASGHHLAAQSYNEQFF
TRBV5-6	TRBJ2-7	CASSLGVPYEQYF
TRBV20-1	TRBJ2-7	CSARDLIAGRVYEQYF
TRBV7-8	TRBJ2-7	CASSFSFSHSYEQYF
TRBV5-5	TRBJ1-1	CASSGGNTEAFF
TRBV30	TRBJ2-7	CAWGAGGIYEQYF
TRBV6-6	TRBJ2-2	CASSSRGNTGELFF
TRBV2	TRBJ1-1	CASSYGGTEAFF
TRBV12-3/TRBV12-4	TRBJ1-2	CASSDRVHGYTF
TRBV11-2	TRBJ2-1	CASSLESGLGAYNNEQFF
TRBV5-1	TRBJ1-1	CASSPGGQGKTEAFF
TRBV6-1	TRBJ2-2	CASSEVRTTGELFF
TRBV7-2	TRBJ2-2	CASSLDTTGREGRTGELFF
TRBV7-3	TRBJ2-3	CASSPSGSGGAEDTQYF
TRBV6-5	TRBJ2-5	CASRRDRGFETQYF
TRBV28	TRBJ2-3	CATSRDRGLDTQYF